This T cell receptor (beta chain) was captured in a study of T cell responses to AZD1222 COVID-19 vaccine. Deletions cut 3 bases from V and 6 bases from J, with 18 bases between. This CDR3 region has 15 residues. The V gene's germline CDR1 is SGHAT and CDR2 FQNNGV. Regarding this clone: Its matching antigen is unknown.

Method: immunoSEQ multiplex PCR; TCRdb's copy keeps in-frame clones and lacks some. Of about 130,000 clones listed, 80% to 90% are singletons. Study findings and constraints: Repertoire samples came only from after the peak T cell response. Breadth and depth of Spike-specific TCRs rose after two AZD1222 doses. Donors were mostly white British, more females; clonal diversity possibly underestimated. CD4 TCRs linked to vaccination spanned spike, dominating at 160-218 and 743-854.

The material sequenced was peripheral blood, taken 28 days after the second AZD1222 dose. This TCR came from an adult who received the AZD1222 COVID-19 vaccine. This chain links TRBV11-2 with TRBJ2-7, with D possibly TRBD2 on 5 matching bases. CDR3 sequence: CASSFLGLAVGEQYF. CDR3 in DNA: TGTGCCAGCAGCTTTCTTGGGCTAGCCGTCGGCGAGCAGTACTTC.